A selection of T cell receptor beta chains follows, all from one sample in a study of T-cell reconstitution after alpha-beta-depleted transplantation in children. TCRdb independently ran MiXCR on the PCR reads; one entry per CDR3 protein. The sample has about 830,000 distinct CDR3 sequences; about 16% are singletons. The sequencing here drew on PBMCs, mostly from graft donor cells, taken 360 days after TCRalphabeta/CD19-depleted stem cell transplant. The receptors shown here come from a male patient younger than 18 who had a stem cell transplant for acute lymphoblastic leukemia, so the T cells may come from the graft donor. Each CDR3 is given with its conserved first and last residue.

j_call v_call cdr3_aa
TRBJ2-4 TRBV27 CASRLWGGSDAKNIQYF
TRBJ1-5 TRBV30 CAWSVLSNQPQHF
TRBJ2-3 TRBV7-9 CAIGTSGILGADTQYF
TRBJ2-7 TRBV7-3 CASSRGNYEQYF
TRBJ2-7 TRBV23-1 CASSLPTKLNREVVWEQYF
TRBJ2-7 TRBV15 CATSSSGTGWYEQYF
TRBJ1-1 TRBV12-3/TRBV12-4 CASIMDRFMNTEAFF
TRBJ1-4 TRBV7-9 CASSHGLEKLFF
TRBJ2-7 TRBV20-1 CSARDPGRATYEQYF
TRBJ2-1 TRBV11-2 CASSLSRTGIANEQFF
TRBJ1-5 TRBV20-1 CSARPGTERGNQPQHF
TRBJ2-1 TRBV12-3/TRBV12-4 CASSLLAREQFF
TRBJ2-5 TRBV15 CATSRVADEETQYF
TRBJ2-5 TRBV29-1 CSVPRDSQETQYF
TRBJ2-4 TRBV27 CASSLSGGLAKNIQYF
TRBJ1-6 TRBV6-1 CASSRWTGTMSSPLHF
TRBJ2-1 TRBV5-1 CASSWSTGTYNEQFF
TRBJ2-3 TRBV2 CASSEDSLLPDTQYF
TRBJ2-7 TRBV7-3 CASSLGEYF
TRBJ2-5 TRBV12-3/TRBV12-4 CATLSRSRGKGVQYF
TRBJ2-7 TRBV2 CASRPRQGDSYEQYF
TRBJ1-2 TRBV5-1 CASSEATVYGYTF
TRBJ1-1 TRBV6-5 CASSYSSQGYTEAFF
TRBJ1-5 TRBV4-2 CASSQDPAGQPQHF
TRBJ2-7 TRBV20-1 CSAREGTIYEQYF
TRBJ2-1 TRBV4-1 CASSQVASRSSYNEQFF
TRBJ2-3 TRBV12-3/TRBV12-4 CAFSLVLTSGRRVDTQYF
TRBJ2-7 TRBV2 CASSELRTSYEQYF